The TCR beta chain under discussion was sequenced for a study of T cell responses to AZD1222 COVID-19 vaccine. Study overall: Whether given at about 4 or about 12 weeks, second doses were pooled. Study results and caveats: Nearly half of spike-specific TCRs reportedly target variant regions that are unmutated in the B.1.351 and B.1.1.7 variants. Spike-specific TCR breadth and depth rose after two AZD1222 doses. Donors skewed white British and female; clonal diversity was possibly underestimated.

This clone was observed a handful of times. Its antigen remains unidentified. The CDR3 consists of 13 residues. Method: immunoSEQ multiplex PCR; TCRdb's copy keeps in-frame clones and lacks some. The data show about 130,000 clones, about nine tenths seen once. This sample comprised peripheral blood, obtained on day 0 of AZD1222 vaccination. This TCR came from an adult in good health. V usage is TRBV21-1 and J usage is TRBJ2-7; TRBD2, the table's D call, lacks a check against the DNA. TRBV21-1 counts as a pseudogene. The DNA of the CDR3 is TGTGCCAGCAGCAATTTTCGGGACTACGAGCAGTACTTC. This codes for CASSNFRDYEQYF.